One and the same sample provided the 11 T cell receptor beta chains below, sequenced in a study of blood T cells in healthy people across ages. A second PCR, run for about 6 to 11 cycles, used a sample-barcoded 5' primer plus a J-beta primer mix. Via MiXCR, TCRdb re-called the 5' RACE reads, giving one row per CDR3 protein. The sample holds around 940,000 distinct CDR3 sequences, roughly 51% seen once. The specimen sequenced was blood. All receptors derive from a woman between 55 and 75 years old in good health.

This clonotype was detected once. The chain couples TRBV29-1 to TRBJ2-1, with 7 bases aligning to TRBD2. Germline assignment: CDR1 SQVTM and CDR2 ANQGSEA. V dropped 7 bases and J dropped 8; count of bases not matched to a gene: 5. This CDR3 spans 11 amino acids. This CDR3 reads CSGTRNDEQFF. For the CDR3, the DNA is TGCAGCGGGACTAGAAACGATGAGCAGTTCTTC.

This clonotype was counted between two and nine times. A single base separates this from a much larger clone, so it may be a read error. The gene calls are TRBV7-6 and TRBJ2-5; D uncertain. The germline V gene encodes CDR1 SGHVS and CDR2 FNYEAQ. The CDR3 spans 13 residues. The V and J ends lost 2 bases and 1 base respectively, with 5 bases between them. The CDR3 sequence is CASSLNPQETQYF. CDR3 coding DNA: TGTGCCAGCAGCTTAAACCCCCAAGAGACCCAGTACTTC.

The table lists this clonotype with a few counts. V is TRBV11-1 and J is TRBJ2-1, with 8 bases lining up with TRBD1. Germline V gene sequence: CDR1 SGHAT, CDR2 FQDESV (reference sequence). The CDR3 consists of 15 residues. The ends lost 5 bases at V and 5 bases at J; junction bases unmatched: 8. CDR3 protein: CASSPQGASDNEQFF. As DNA, the CDR3 is TGTGCCAGCAGCCCCCAGGGGGCTTCTGACAATGAGCAGTTCTTC.

Only one count was recorded for this clonotype. One base away lies a much larger clone, so this may be a sequencing read error. The chain combines TRBV15 with TRBJ2-3; D unclear. In germline, CDR1 is LNHNV, CDR2 YYDKDF (reference sequence). CDR3 length: 13 residues. Trimming cost V 0 bases and J 4 bases, with 5 bases left between them. CDR3 sequence (DNA): TGTGCCACCAGCAGAGATATGGCAGATACGCAGTATTTT. It specifies CATSRDMADTQYF.

The chain joins TRBV5-1 to TRBJ2-7, with D possibly TRBD2 on 5 matching bases. The ends were cut back, 0 bases at V and 6 bases at J, with 10 bases in the middle. CDR1 and CDR2 from the germline V gene are SGHRS and YFSETQ. This CDR3 spans 13 amino acids. CDR3 DNA: TGCGCCAGCAGCTTGGACGGGGTAGGCGAGCAGTACTTC. This encodes CASSLDGVGEQYF.

The chain combines TRBV3-1 with TRBJ2-7; tentative D call: TRBD2 (6 bases). The J call could be wrong; TRBJ2-5 is a better fit for the DNA end. The CDR3 is made up of 15 amino acids. The germline V gene has CDR1 LGHDT and CDR2 YNNKEL (reference sequence). The CDR3 here is CASSQGWGLGETQYF. CDR3 DNA sequence: TGTGCCAGCAGCCAAGGATGGGGACTTGGGGAGACCCAGTACTTC.

Only a few counts were recorded for this clonotype. The chain links TRBV4-1 to TRBJ1-5; tentative D call: TRBD1 (5 bases). Trimming pared 2 bases from V and 1 base from J, leaving 12 bases between. Germline CDR1 reads MGHRA; CDR2 reads YSYEKL. The CDR3 totals 16 residues. CDR3 bases: TGCGCCAGCAGCCAATACCAGGGCCCCAGCAATCAGCCCCAGCATTTT. This gives the protein CASSQYQGPSNQPQHF.

The chain has TRBV28 and TRBJ1-1; 9 positions agree with TRBD1. With 7 bases clipped from V and 1 base from J, the junction kept 4 bases outside the gene matches. Germline lookup yields CDR1 MDHEN and CDR2 SYDVKM. CDR3 size: 14 residues. CDR3 coding DNA: TGTGCCAGCACGTTACAGGGGGCGAACACTGAAGCTTTCTTT. Amino acid sequence: CASTLQGANTEAFF.

The rearrangement uses TRBV3-1 and TRBJ2-2; 8 bases line up with TRBD2. The CDR3 loop spans 19 amino acids. V was clipped by 2 bases and J by 7 bases; unmatched bases: 18. Germline V gene lookup returns CDR1 LGHDT and CDR2 YNNKEL (reference sequence). The CDR3 DNA reads TGTGCCAGCAGCCAACCTGATAGATTCTGGACTAGCTCTGGCGGGGAGCTGTTTTTT. Translation: CASSQPDRFWTSSGGELFF.

A single count supports this clonotype. The V call is TRBV11-3, the J call TRBJ2-1; 10 bases line up with TRBD1. Germline CDR1 reads SGHNT; CDR2 reads YENEEA. This CDR3 is built from 14 residues. Unmatched junction bases numbered 9, after V lost 11 bases and J lost 5 bases. CDR3 sequence (DNA): TGTGCCTGGGGGGGGACAGGGGTGGACAATGAGCAGTTCTTC. It is translated as CAWGGTGVDNEQFF.

The chain joins TRBV24-1 to TRBJ2-7; TRBD1 might be the D (6 bases). V was shortened by 4 bases and J by 2 bases, with 14 bases between the two germline ends. This CDR3 has 15 amino acids. Germline CDR1 reads KGHDR; CDR2 reads SFDVKD. The DNA for the CDR3 is TGTGCCACCAGTGACCCACGGACAGCCGCCTACGAGCAGTACTTC. Translation: CATSDPRTAAYEQYF.